These 30 T cell receptor beta chains were all obtained from the same sample, sequenced in a study of OX40 agonist ivuxolimab in advanced cancers. The data were produced by immunoSEQ multiplex PCR, yet TCRdb's version contains in-frame clones alone and is incomplete. The sample records more than 65,000 clones, 85% being singletons. This sample comprised CD4+ or CD8+ T cells sorted from blood, obtained in a trial of the OX40 agonist ivuxolimab. These TCRs come from an adult with an advanced solid tumor such as melanoma, head and neck, liver or kidney cancer.

The chain couples TRBV21-1 to TRBJ1-2. TRBV21-1 is flagged as a pseudogene. This CDR3 contains 16 residues. The CDR3 here is CASSKALPPPNYGYTF. The CDR3, as DNA: TGTGCCAGCAGCAAAGCGCTACCCCCCCCTAACTATGGCTACACCTTC.

This chain uses TRBV7-2 with TRBJ1-6, with unresolved D. The CDR3 length is 14 residues. The germline V gene has CDR1 SGHTA and CDR2 FQGNSA. The V end was cut by 5 bases, the J end by 4 bases, with 9 bases between. The chain's CDR3 is CASSTKGYNSPLHF. The CDR3, as DNA: TGTGCCAGCAGCACAAAGGGTTATAATTCACCCCTCCACTTT.

The chain links TRBV6-5 to TRBJ2-2; D uncertain. With 6 bases removed from V and 2 bases from J, the gap between germline ends came to 10 bases. The CDR3 is 14 amino acids. Germline V CDR1 and CDR2: MNHEY, SVGAGI. In DNA form, the CDR3 reads TGTGCCAGCAGACAGCTGGGAAACACCGGGGAGCTGTTTTTT. Translated: CASRQLGNTGELFF.

This chain connects TRBV18 to TRBJ2-7; D could derive from TRBD1 or TRBD2 (5 bases each). V lost 0 bases, J lost 5 bases, and 8 bases lay in between. The CDR3 runs 13 residues. Germline loops: CDR1 KGHSH, CDR2 LQKENI. The DNA for the CDR3 is TGTGCCAGCTCACCACCCGGGGCAAACGAGCAGTACTTC. It translates to CASSPPGANEQYF.

This clone is a singleton in its sample. The chain has TRBV5-4 and TRBJ2-3, with 8 bases that match TRBD1. The CDR3 has 18 amino acids. Germline V gives CDR1 SGHNT, CDR2 YYREEE (reference sequence). With 4 bases clipped from V and 7 bases from J, the junction kept 20 bases outside the gene matches. The CDR3 sequence: CASSPGGTGVIWSNTQYF. The CDR3 coding sequence is TGTGCCAGCAGCCCTGGGGGGACAGGTGTGATTTGGAGCAATACGCAGTATTTT.

The chain links TRBV9 to TRBJ2-7; the D gene is possibly TRBD2 (6 bases). Trimming removed 4 bases from V and 0 bases from J, with 11 bases in between. This CDR3 region has 14 residues. Per the germline V gene, CDR1 is SGDLS and CDR2 is YYNGEE. The DNA for the CDR3 is TGTGCCAGCAGCAGTAGCGGAACCTCCTACGAGCAGTACTTC. This encodes CASSSSGTSYEQYF. The variable domain in full, completed from reference TRBV9 and TRBJ2-7, reads DSGVTQTPKHLITATGQRVTLRCSPRSGDLSVYWYQQSLDQGLQFLIQYYNGEERAKGNILERFSAQQFPDLHSELNLSSLELGDSALYFCASSSSGTSYEQYFGPGTRLTVT.

The chain is built from TRBV5-1 and TRBJ1-6; 7 nucleotides line up with TRBD1. CDR1 and CDR2 (germline): SGHRS, YFSETQ. J gave up 0 bases and V 4 bases, and 7 bases lay outside the gene matches. CDR3 length: 17 residues. CDR3 DNA: TGCGCCAGCAGCCGGGACAGTCGAAGCTCCTATAATTCACCCCTCCACTTT. This sequence encodes CASSRDSRSSYNSPLHF.

The chain employs TRBV6-1 and TRBJ1-4; weak D call: TRBD1 (6 bases). Germline V gene lookup returns CDR1 MNHNS and CDR2 SASEGT. V was shortened by 5 bases and J by 7 bases, with 14 bases between the two germline ends. The CDR3 is 14 residues long. The CDR3, as DNA: TGTGCCAGCAGTCCAGTGGGGGGGCCTGAAAAACTGTTTTTT. This codes for CASSPVGGPEKLFF.

V is TRBV7-2 and J is TRBJ2-3; 10 bases map to TRBD2. There are 16 residues in the CDR3. The V segment lost 2 bases and the J segment 2 bases; nucleotides outside the gene matches: 4. Germline V gene sequence: CDR1 SGHTA, CDR2 FQGNSA. CDR3 DNA sequence: TGTGCCAGCAGCTTACGGAGCGGGAGGGCCACAGATACGCAGTATTTT. Encoded protein: CASSLRSGRATDTQYF.

This chain uses TRBV14 with TRBJ2-4, with D possibly being TRBD1 or TRBD2 (7 bases each). Deletions cut 4 bases from V and 0 bases from J, with 16 bases between. Germline V gives CDR1 SGHDN, CDR2 FVKESK. The CDR3 runs to 17 residues. The CDR3: CASSRNRGGEAKNIQYF. The CDR3 DNA is TGTGCCAGCAGCCGAAACAGGGGAGGGGAAGCCAAAAACATTCAGTACTTC.

The chain links TRBV5-8 to TRBJ1-6; 7 nucleotides match TRBD1. V trimming: 0 bases; J trimming: 8 bases; junction bases outside the gene matches: 5. In germline, CDR1 is SGHTS, CDR2 YDEGEE. This CDR3 is 15 amino acids long. In nucleotides, the CDR3 is TGTGCCAGCAGCTTGGGAACAGGGGTTCATTCACCCCTCCACTTT. It encodes CASSLGTGVHSPLHF.

This chain joins TRBV5-1 and TRBJ2-3, with D hard to call. CDR3 length equals 14 residues. Per germline, CDR1 SGHRS and CDR2 YFSETQ. The V end lost 3 bases, the J end lost 2 bases, and 10 bases lay between the germline ends. CDR3 region: CASSWQALTDTQYF. The CDR3 DNA is TGCGCCAGCAGCTGGCAGGCCCTCACAGATACGCAGTATTTT. Full variable domain (remainder filled in from reference TRBV5-1 and TRBJ2-3): KAGVTQTPRYLIKTRGQQVTLSCSPISGHRSVSWYQQTPGQGLQFLFEYFSETQRNKGNFPGRFSGRQFSNSRSEMNVSTLELGDSALYLCASSWQALTDTQYFGPGTRLTVL.

J is TRBJ2-5 and V is TRBV6-5, with 7 positions matching TRBD2. V trimming: 5 bases; J trimming: 7 bases; junction bases outside the gene matches: 1. The germline V gene has CDR1 MNHEY and CDR2 SVGAGI. The CDR3 runs 11 residues. The CDR3 protein is CASSPGGTQYF. As DNA, the CDR3 is TGTGCCAGCAGTCCGGGGGGGACCCAGTACTTC.

This CDR3 reads CASSLARPSTDTQYF. The CDR3, as DNA: TGCGCCAGCAGCTTGGCTAGGCCTAGCACAGATACGCAGTATTTT. The chain employs TRBV5-1 and TRBJ2-3; D call uncertain. Germline V gene lookup returns CDR1 SGHRS and CDR2 YFSETQ. Trimming stripped 0 bases from V and 0 bases from J, with 8 bases between. The CDR3 totals 15 residues.

The chain uses TRBV7-2 and TRBJ1-5; no clear D. Per the germline V gene, CDR1 is SGHTA and CDR2 is FQGNSA. V was cut by 6 bases and J by 6 bases, with 15 bases left in between. This CDR3 contains 14 residues. The CDR3 nucleotides read TGTGCCAGCAGTCAAACTGTGATGGGTCAGCCCCAGCATTTT. This encodes CASSQTVMGQPQHF. The full variable domain, in which reference TRBV7-2 and TRBJ1-5 provide the parts outside the CDR3, is GAGVSQSPSNKVTEKGKDVELRCDPISGHTALYWYRQSLGQGLEFLIYFQGNSAPDKSGLPSDRFSAERTGGSVSTLTIQRTQQEDSAVYLCASSQTVMGQPQHFGDGTRLSIL.

The chain employs TRBV4-1 and TRBJ2-2; 13 bases align to TRBD2. In germline, CDR1 is MGHRA, CDR2 YSYEKL. V lost 3 bases to trimming and J lost 6 bases; unmatched junction nucleotides: 10. This CDR3 is 18 amino acids long. CDR3 loop: CASSQRTSGRLKPGELFF. The CDR3, as DNA: TGCGCCAGCAGCCAGCGGACTAGCGGGAGACTGAAACCCGGGGAGCTGTTTTTT.

V gene TRBV5-5 combines with J gene TRBJ2-7; weak D call: TRBD1 (6 bases). V was cut by 0 bases and J by 6 bases, with 22 bases left in between. The germline CDR1 and CDR2 sequences are SGHKS and YYEKEE (reference sequence). CDR3 length: 17 residues. The CDR3, as DNA: TGTGCCAGCAGCTTGGGACGGACAGATCAGGGAGTCGGCGAGCAGTACTTC. It yields the protein CASSLGRTDQGVGEQYF.

The chain couples TRBV6-4 to TRBJ1-2, with 7 bases identical to TRBD1. Germline V gene data show CDR1 as MRHNA and CDR2 as SNTAGT. This CDR3 region has 15 residues. With 2 bases clipped from V and 5 bases from J, the junction kept 8 bases outside the gene matches. The CDR3 is CASSDEGGLWYGYTF. Written as DNA, the CDR3 is TGTGCCAGCAGTGACGAAGGGGGCTTATGGTATGGCTACACCTTC.

V usage is TRBV7-2 and J usage is TRBJ2-2; 13 positions match TRBD2. V lost 3 bases and J lost 6; bases outside the gene matches: 1. Germline values: CDR1 SGHTA, CDR2 FQGNSA. CDR3 size: 15 residues. CDR3 DNA sequence: TGTGCCAGCAGCTTGGGACTAGCGGGGTCCGGGGAGCTGTTTTTT. This sequence encodes CASSLGLAGSGELFF.

The chain combines TRBV7-2 with TRBJ1-5; possibly TRBD1 for D (6 bases). The CDR3 runs to 16 residues. The germline CDR1 and CDR2 sequences are SGHTA and FQGNSA. The germline V and J ends were trimmed by 6 bases and 0 bases, with 15 bases remaining between them. This chain's CDR3 is CASSFKGGNSNQPQHF. The CDR3 DNA sequence: TGTGCCAGCAGTTTCAAAGGGGGGAATAGCAATCAGCCCCAGCATTTT.

This clone was found a few times. V is TRBV27 and J is TRBJ2-5; D gene ambiguous. This CDR3 has 13 residues. CDR1 MNHEY and CDR2 SMNVEV come from the germline V gene (reference sequence). Trimming left V 6 bases short and J 5 bases short, with 13 bases between. The CDR3 DNA reads as TGTGCCAGCAGCCCCCTGCTGACGGAGACCCAGTACTTC. Translation gives CASSPLLTETQYF.

The chain joins TRBV5-4 to TRBJ2-5; D may be TRBD1 or TRBD2 (5 bases each). The CDR3 is made up of 14 amino acids. The V and J ends lost 4 bases and 3 bases respectively, with 13 bases between them. The germline CDR1 and CDR2 sequences are SGHNT and YYREEE (reference sequence). The CDR3 coding sequence is TGTGCCAGCAGCCCCGGGACGGCAGAAGAGACCCAGTACTTC. This gives the protein CASSPGTAEETQYF.

V and J are TRBV6-5 and TRBJ2-1; 7 bases agree with TRBD2. Germline V lookup: CDR1 MNHEY, CDR2 SVGAGI. This CDR3 is built from 15 residues. The trim removed 5 bases at V and 1 base at J, leaving 5 bases unmatched. The CDR3 nucleotides are TGTGCCAGCAGTGTGAGCGGGATTTCCTACAATGAGCAGTTCTTC. Translation gives CASSVSGISYNEQFF.

The chain couples TRBV5-1 to TRBJ2-2; 8 bases are shared with TRBD1. The CDR3 spans 14 residues. The germline V gene has CDR1 SGHRS and CDR2 YFSETQ. Trimming removed 0 bases from V and 5 bases from J; junction bases left unmatched: 0. The CDR3 sequence is CASSLGQGTGELFF. The CDR3 coding sequence is TGCGCCAGCAGCTTGGGACAGGGGACCGGGGAGCTGTTTTTT.

The chain joins TRBV30 to TRBJ1-1; 7 nucleotides agree with TRBD1. This CDR3 region has 11 residues. From germline, CDR1 is GTSNPN and CDR2 SVGIG (reference sequence). V was clipped by 2 bases and J by 9 bases; unmatched bases: 3. CDR3 nucleotide sequence: TGTGCCTGGAGTCCGACAGGGAAAGCTTTCTTT. Protein product: CAWSPTGKAFF.

CDR3 in amino acids: CATSRESQGTNQPQHF. As DNA, the CDR3 is TGTGCCACCAGCAGAGAGTCTCAGGGGACCAATCAGCCCCAGCATTTT. The V and J genes are TRBV15 and TRBJ1-5; a possible D gene is TRBD1 (6 bases). Germline V CDR1 and CDR2: LNHNV, YYDKDF (reference sequence). The CDR3 loop spans 16 amino acids. Trimming took off 0 bases at V and 3 bases at J, with 12 bases between the two ends.

The chain has TRBV9 and TRBJ2-7; 7 bases line up with TRBD2. The germline CDR1 and CDR2 sequences are SGDLS and YYNGEE. The CDR3 spans 14 residues. J was trimmed by 5 bases and V by 4 bases; bases with no gene match: 9. The DNA for the CDR3 is TGTGCCAGCAGCCCCAGGACGGGAGGCGACGAGCAGTACTTC. Its protein is CASSPRTGGDEQYF.

J is TRBJ2-2 and V is TRBV5-1; D remains ambiguous. The CDR3 length is 14 residues. The germline V gene encodes CDR1 SGHRS and CDR2 YFSETQ. Trimming shortened V by 8 bases and J by 4 bases, and 15 bases separated the two germline ends. The CDR3 loop reads CASTLRVSTGELFF. In DNA form, the CDR3 reads TGCGCCAGTACACTTAGGGTGAGCACCGGGGAGCTGTTTTTT. The full variable domain, completed using reference TRBV5-1 and TRBJ2-2, is KAGVTQTPRYLIKTRGQQVTLSCSPISGHRSVSWYQQTPGQGLQFLFEYFSETQRNKGNFPGRFSGRQFSNSRSEMNVSTLELGDSALYLCASTLRVSTGELFFGEGSRLTVL.

The CDR3 here is CASSLQGAKGYTF. CDR3 nucleotides: TGCGCCAGCAGCTTACAGGGGGCCAAAGGCTACACCTTC. The chain has TRBV5-1 and TRBJ1-2; 9 bases align to TRBD1. The V and J ends lost 2 bases and 8 bases, in that order; junction bases with no gene match: 4. The CDR3 runs 13 residues. The germline gives CDR1 SGHRS, CDR2 YFSETQ.

The chain employs TRBV6-6 and TRBJ1-6; D is unclear. Germline values: CDR1 MNHNY, CDR2 SVGAGI (reference sequence). The CDR3 consists of 11 residues. Trimming took off 3 bases at V and 12 bases at J, with 6 bases between the two ends. This chain's CDR3 is CASSYEKPLHF. CDR3 sequence (DNA): TGTGCCAGCAGTTATGAGAAACCCCTCCACTTT.